What follows is one T cell receptor (beta chain) and its context. Trimming removed 11 bases at V and 0 bases at J, with 14 bases between. Per germline, CDR1 MDHEN and CDR2 SYDVKM. CDR3 size: 13 residues. This sample stems from a study of blood T cell repertoires in COVID-19. Clones were read by immunoSEQ multiplex PCR, and TCRdb kept only the in-frame ones, dropping some. The table lists over 250,000 clones, about 89% of them singletons. The chain has TRBV28 and TRBJ2-7, with D possibly matching TRBD1 (6 bases). Sequencing was performed on peripheral blood. The source of this sequence is a man aged 40-49 years who had recovered from COVID-19. The CDR3 DNA reads TGTGCCGGGGGCTTCAGGGGCTCCTACGAGCAGTACTTC. It specifies CAGGFRGSYEQYF.